The 18 T cell receptor beta chains reported below all come from one sample, sequenced in a study of T cell repertoires and HLA-DP antigens. Their antigen targets remain unknown. Clones were sequenced by immunoSEQ multiplex PCR, and TCRdb holds only the in-frame ones, with some missing. The sample holds about 120,000 clones, approximately 92% seen once. Sequencing used CD4+ T cells from PBMCs. These receptors came from a woman under 30 in good health and CMV-seronegative.

The CDR3 region has the DNA TGTGCCAGCCTCTCTAGCGGGACTTACAATGAGCAGTTCTTC. Its protein is CASLSSGTYNEQFF. V usage is TRBV2 and J usage is TRBJ2-1; 9 nucleotides align to TRBD2. V trimming: 8 bases; J trimming: 4 bases; junction bases outside the gene matches: 6. The CDR3 has 14 residues. Germline V gene data show CDR1 as SNHLY and CDR2 as FYNNEI.

This clone showed up just once. The chain couples TRBV25-1 to TRBJ2-7; 9 nucleotides match TRBD2. With V trimmed by 3 bases and J by 7 bases, 10 bases remained unmatched. The length of the CDR3 is 15 residues. Per the germline V gene, CDR1 is MGHDK and CDR2 is SYGVNS. The chain's CDR3 is CASSDPVAGVGEQYF. CDR3 DNA sequence: TGTGCCAGCAGTGATCCCGTAGCGGGAGTCGGGGAGCAGTACTTC.

V usage is TRBV5-4 and J usage is TRBJ2-5; D might be TRBD1 (6 bases). Germline CDR1 is SGHNT and CDR2 is YYREEE (reference sequence). The V gene lost 5 bases and the J gene lost 2 bases, with 16 bases spanning the gap. The CDR3 consists of 15 residues. CDR3 amino acids: CASSSKQGDQETQYF. The CDR3 DNA reads as TGTGCCAGCAGTTCGAAACAGGGAGATCAAGAGACCCAGTACTTC.

The chain combines TRBV2 with TRBJ2-3; possible D gene TRBD2, 6 bases. V was cut by 5 bases and J by 3 bases, with 12 bases left in between. Germline CDR1 reads SNHLY; CDR2 reads FYNNEI. CDR3 length equals 14 residues. CDR3 bases: TGTGCCAGCAGTCAACTAGCATCGACAGATACGCAGTATTTT. Its translation: CASSQLASTDTQYF.

This chain uses TRBV9 with TRBJ1-3; D remains ambiguous. The length of the CDR3 is 15 residues. V gave up 0 bases and J gave up 2 bases, with 9 bases separating them. Germline V CDR1 and CDR2: SGDLS, YYNGEE. The CDR3, as DNA: TGTGCCAGCAGCGTAGCATCAACGGCTGGAAACACCATATATTTT. Translated, it gives CASSVASTAGNTIYF.

The J gene is TRBJ1-5, the V gene TRBV18; D might be TRBD1 (5 bases). Germline V gene data show CDR1 as KGHSH and CDR2 as LQKENI. V was shortened by 4 bases and J by 0 bases, with 10 bases between the two germline ends. The CDR3 length is 15 residues. The CDR3 DNA is TGTGCCAGCTCACTTGAGGGACTTAGCAATCAGCCCCAGCATTTT. Protein sequence: CASSLEGLSNQPQHF.

This clone was seen a handful of times. The J gene is TRBJ1-2, the V gene TRBV5-1; TRBD1 might be the D (6 bases). V lost 3 bases, J lost 7 bases, and 13 bases lay in between. CDR1 is SGHRS and CDR2 is YFSETQ in the germline V gene. The CDR3 length is 13 residues. The CDR3 here is CASSWDTRSGYTF. The CDR3, as DNA: TGCGCCAGCAGCTGGGACACTAGAAGTGGCTACACCTTC.

CDR3 in DNA: TGTGCCAGTAGTATGGGGGTCCCGGGCGGTGAAAAACTGTTTTTT. Amino acids: CASSMGVPGGEKLFF. The chain has TRBV19 and TRBJ1-4; a weak D match, TRBD1 (5 bases). The V end was cut by 3 bases, the J end by 7 bases, with 15 bases between. CDR1 and CDR2 (germline): LNHDA, SQIVND (reference sequence). The CDR3 totals 15 residues.

The chain links TRBV4-1 to TRBJ1-3; D gene unclear. V lost 3 bases and J lost 2, with 11 bases in between. Per the germline V gene, CDR1 is MGHRA and CDR2 is YSYEKL. The CDR3 has 15 residues. The CDR3 DNA reads as TGCGCCAGCAGCCACCCCCCGCCGGCTGGAAACACCATATATTTT. Its protein is CASSHPPPAGNTIYF.

The chain couples TRBV5-1 to TRBJ2-1, with 8 nucleotides matching TRBD1. The CDR3 consists of 17 residues. CDR1 and CDR2 (germline): SGHRS, YFSETQ. Unmatched junction bases numbered 11, after V lost 1 base and J lost 5 bases. DNA of the CDR3: TGCGCCAGCAGCTTGCGGGCCACCGGACAGGGCCACAATGAGCAGTTCTTC. It encodes CASSLRATGQGHNEQFF. The full variable domain, in which reference TRBV5-1 and TRBJ2-1 provide the parts outside the CDR3, is KAGVTQTPRYLIKTRGQQVTLSCSPISGHRSVSWYQQTPGQGLQFLFEYFSETQRNKGNFPGRFSGRQFSNSRSEMNVSTLELGDSALYLCASSLRATGQGHNEQFFGPGTRLTVL.

V gene TRBV28 combines with J gene TRBJ1-4, with D uncertain. Germline assignment: CDR1 MDHEN and CDR2 SYDVKM. The CDR3 loop spans 14 amino acids. The V and J ends lost 5 bases and 1 base respectively, with 8 bases between them. In DNA, the CDR3 is TGTGCCAGCAGTACAAAGAGAACTAATGAAAAACTGTTTTTT. This sequence encodes CASSTKRTNEKLFF.

This sequence joins TRBV2 and TRBJ2-1; D might be TRBD1 (6 bases). Trimming removed 10 bases at V and 15 bases at J, with 25 bases between. Germline V gene sequence: CDR1 SNHLY, CDR2 FYNNEI. The CDR3 consists of 13 residues. CDR3 coding DNA: TGTGCCACCTCGCAGACAGGCCACCAGCCTCCGTTCTTC. It yields the protein CATSQTGHQPPFF.

In its sample, this clone was seen a few times. As DNA, the CDR3 is TGTGCCAGCAGTGGGACAGGGGACGGCTACACCTTC. This sequence encodes CASSGTGDGYTF. The chain employs TRBV2 and TRBJ1-2; 9 nucleotides line up with TRBD1. The CDR3 extends over 12 amino acids. The junction had 2 bases not matched to a gene; V was cut back by 4 bases and J by 8 bases. Per germline, CDR1 SNHLY and CDR2 FYNNEI. Looking up the rest from reference TRBV2 and TRBJ1-2 gives the full variable domain: EPEVTQTPSHQVTQMGQEVILRCVPISNHLYFYWYRQILGQKVEFLVSFYNNEISEKSEIFDDQFSVERPDGSNFTLKIRSTKLEDSAMYFCASSGTGDGYTFGSGTRLTVV.

The CDR3 DNA is TGTGCCAGCAGGGGGGGGGCAGGTCAGCCCCAGCATTTT. Translation gives CASRGGAGQPQHF. V is TRBV2 and J is TRBJ1-5; possible D gene TRBD1, 6 bases. Germline V gene sequence: CDR1 SNHLY, CDR2 FYNNEI. The V end lost 6 bases, the J end lost 6 bases, and 12 bases lay between the germline ends. This CDR3 comprises 13 residues.

The CDR3 DNA reads TGTGCCAGTAGTCTGGGTAGCACAGATACGCAGTATTTT. This encodes CASSLGSTDTQYF. The genes are TRBV19 and TRBJ2-3; no reliable D call. The ends were cut back, 5 bases at V and 0 bases at J, with 6 bases in the middle. CDR3 length equals 13 residues. The germline CDR1 and CDR2 sequences are LNHDA and SQIVND (reference sequence). Filled out from reference TRBV19 and TRBJ2-3, the complete variable domain reads DGGITQSPKYLFRKEGQNVTLSCEQNLNHDAMYWYRQDPGQGLRLIYYSQIVNDFQKGDIAEGYSVSREKKESFPLTVTSAQKNPTAFYLCASSLGSTDTQYFGPGTRLTVL.

The chain joins TRBV7-3 to TRBJ2-1; 8 nucleotides match TRBD2. The CDR3 consists of 15 residues. The V gene's germline CDR1 is SGHTA and CDR2 FQGTGA. V lost 4 bases and J lost 1; bases outside the gene matches: 3. The CDR3 DNA reads as TGTGCCAGCAGCTCCGGGGGGGCGTCCTACAATGAGCAGTTCTTC. Its protein is CASSSGGASYNEQFF.

The chain links TRBV28 to TRBJ1-1; tentative D call: TRBD1 (6 bases). V lost 4 bases and J 11 bases, leaving 23 bases between the germline ends. CDR3 size: 15 residues. Germline lookup yields CDR1 MDHEN and CDR2 SYDVKM. CDR3 sequence (DNA): TGTGCCAGCAGTTCCAAAGTGCCGGGACAAAGGATGGCTTTCTTT. Translation gives CASSSKVPGQRMAFF.

The rearrangement links TRBV18 to TRBJ1-2; perhaps TRBD1 as D (5 bases). V gave up 5 bases and J gave up 1 base, with 14 bases separating them. CDR3 length: 15 amino acids. The germline V gene encodes CDR1 KGHSH and CDR2 LQKENI. CDR3 sequence: CASSNNLGVNYGYTF. The CDR3, as DNA: TGTGCCAGCTCAAATAACCTGGGGGTTAACTATGGCTACACCTTC.